The 32 T cell receptor beta chains listed next were all sequenced from one sample in a study of neurological immune-mediated disorders. Each CDR3 protein is one row after TCRdb ran MiXCR on the 5' RACE reads. The top ten clones hold around 3.6% of a sample with about 71,000 distinct CDR3 sequences, 3.4% of them seen once. The sample comprised PBMCs. The receptor source for this set is a man aged 40-49 years with multiple sclerosis.

This clonotype has ten or more counts. The rearrangement uses TRBV5-1 and TRBJ2-7, with 12 bases matching TRBD2. The CDR3 totals 18 residues. After removal of 0 bases from V and 4 bases from J, the junction contained 11 bases not matched to a gene. CDR1 is SGHRS, CDR2 YFSETQ, per germline. The CDR3 sequence is CASSLVTSGRSGGYEQYF. The CDR3 coding sequence is TGCGCCAGCAGCTTGGTTACTAGCGGGAGGAGTGGAGGTTACGAGCAGTACTTC.

This clonotype was seen at least ten times. The rearrangement joins TRBV6-5 to TRBJ2-7; possibly TRBD1 or TRBD2 for D (5 bases each). V was shortened by 6 bases and J by 4 bases, with 13 bases between the two germline ends. In germline, CDR1 is MNHEY, CDR2 SVGAGI. There are 13 residues in the CDR3. CDR3 amino acids: CASRTGPGYEQYF. In DNA, the CDR3 is TGTGCCAGCAGGACGGGGCCCGGTTACGAGCAGTACTTC.

This clonotype turned up a few times. The J gene is TRBJ2-3, the V gene TRBV7-6; D is unresolved. This CDR3 contains 14 residues. From germline, CDR1 is SGHVS and CDR2 FNYEAQ. Deletions cut 5 bases from V and 2 bases from J, with 11 bases between. The CDR3 spells CASSPGRITDTQYF. The CDR3 DNA is TGTGCCAGCAGCCCTGGCCGAATCACAGATACGCAGTATTTT.

This clonotype was detected ten times or more. The CDR3 region has the DNA TGTGCCAGCAGCGGGGGACAGAATAACTATGGCTACACCTTC. It encodes CASSGGQNNYGYTF. This rearrangement joins TRBV9 to TRBJ1-2, with 7 bases identical to TRBD1. Germline V gives CDR1 SGDLS, CDR2 YYNGEE. This CDR3 comprises 14 residues. V lost 3 bases, J lost 1 base, and 3 bases stayed unmatched.

The gene calls are TRBV5-1 and TRBJ2-3, with D possibly TRBD1 on 5 matching bases. This CDR3 is built from 14 residues. From germline, CDR1 is SGHRS and CDR2 YFSETQ. Trimming left V 2 bases short and J 0 bases short, with 7 bases between. The CDR3 sequence is CASSFRESTDTQYF. In nucleotides, the CDR3 is TGCGCCAGCAGCTTCAGGGAAAGCACAGATACGCAGTATTTT.

This clonotype was detected many times. V usage is TRBV20-1 and J usage is TRBJ1-1; unclear D gene. In germline, CDR1 is DFQATT, CDR2 SNEGSKA (reference sequence). V lost 7 bases and J lost 3, with 12 bases in between. The CDR3 is 12 residues long. In nucleotides, the CDR3 is TGCAGTGTTAGGATCGGGGACACTGAAGCTTTCTTT. Protein sequence: CSVRIGDTEAFF.

This clonotype was recorded a few times. V gene TRBV4-2 combines with J gene TRBJ1-5; D is perhaps TRBD1 (5 bases). Trimming took off 0 bases at V and 2 bases at J, with 14 bases between the two ends. CDR1 is LGHNA and CDR2 is YNFKEQ in the germline V gene. The CDR3 sequence is 17 residues long. DNA of the CDR3: TGTGCCAGCAGCCAAGACCCGGCGGGGGAGCGCAATCAGCCCCAGCATTTT. Its translation is CASSQDPAGERNQPQHF.

This clonotype occurred many times. V gene TRBV7-9 combines with J gene TRBJ2-2; 9 nucleotides match TRBD2. The ends lost 5 bases at V and 1 base at J; junction bases unmatched: 5. Per germline, CDR1 SEHNR and CDR2 FQNEAQ (reference sequence). The CDR3 covers 16 residues. CDR3: CASSLRLAENTGELFF. The CDR3 coding sequence is TGTGCCAGCAGCCTTCGACTAGCGGAGAACACCGGGGAGCTGTTTTTT.

This clonotype occurred many times. The gene calls are TRBV29-1 and TRBJ1-1, with D unclear. V dropped 2 bases and J dropped 4 bases, with 14 bases sitting between them. The CDR3 has 14 residues. Germline V lookup: CDR1 SQVTM, CDR2 ANQGSEA. Here the CDR3 reads CSVEYGGPGTEAFF. The CDR3 DNA reads TGCAGCGTTGAATACGGCGGGCCGGGCACTGAAGCTTTCTTT.

This clonotype was counted ten times or more. The chain carries TRBV12-3 or TRBV12-4 and TRBJ1-1, with D perhaps TRBD1 (6 bases). Trimming took off 1 base at V and 3 bases at J, with 15 bases between the two ends. The CDR3 spans 16 residues. The CDR3 DNA reads as TGTGCCAGCAGTTTAGGCGCTTGGTCAGGGGACACTGAAGCTTTCTTT. This codes for CASSLGAWSGDTEAFF.

This clonotype was seen repeatedly, ten times or more. The chain recombines TRBV7-9 with TRBJ2-7; tentatively, D is TRBD1 (5 bases). Trimming stripped 1 base from V and 1 base from J, with 11 bases between. The CDR3 length is 15 residues. Germline assignment: CDR1 SEHNR and CDR2 FQNEAQ (reference sequence). CDR3 in amino acids: CASSLVGRGSYEQYF. CDR3 nucleotide sequence: TGTGCCAGCAGCTTAGTGGGTAGGGGTTCCTACGAGCAGTACTTC.

This clonotype was recorded many times. V is TRBV24-1 and J is TRBJ2-1; 9 nucleotides align to TRBD1. Germline V gene data show CDR1 as KGHDR and CDR2 as SFDVKD. V dropped 6 bases and J dropped 6; count of bases not matched to a gene: 5. This CDR3 contains 14 residues. CDR3 residues: CATSTRTGVNEQFF. CDR3 bases: TGTGCCACCAGTACCAGGACAGGGGTCAATGAGCAGTTCTTC.

This clonotype has a count of ten or more. The rearrangement uses TRBV4-2 and TRBJ2-5; 7 bases are shared with TRBD1. The junction had 0 bases not matched to a gene; V was cut back by 1 base and J by 4 bases. This CDR3 comprises 13 residues. The germline gives CDR1 LGHNA, CDR2 YNFKEQ. The CDR3 region is CASSQGQGETQYF. The CDR3 DNA follows: TGTGCCAGCAGCCAAGGACAGGGAGAGACCCAGTACTTC.

This clonotype was observed many times. V and J are TRBV5-5 and TRBJ1-3; D is uncertain. The CDR3 length is 16 residues. V was trimmed by 0 bases and J by 0 bases, leaving 10 bases between them. Germline lookup yields CDR1 SGHKS and CDR2 YYEKEE (reference sequence). The CDR3 sequence is CASSLEQPRSGNTIYF. DNA for the CDR3: TGTGCCAGCAGCTTGGAACAACCGCGCTCTGGAAACACCATATATTTT.

This clonotype was seen only a few times. V usage is TRBV3-1 and J usage is TRBJ1-3, with D perhaps TRBD1 (5 bases). The V gene lost 4 bases and the J gene lost 2 bases, with 9 bases spanning the gap. This CDR3 region has 14 residues. From germline, CDR1 is LGHDT and CDR2 YNNKEL (reference sequence). CDR3 loop: CASSPPGTGNTIYF. Written as DNA, the CDR3 is TGTGCCAGCAGCCCTCCAGGGACTGGAAACACCATATATTTT.

This clonotype was detected ten times or more. The chain joins TRBV7-9 to TRBJ2-1; no clear D gene. The germline CDR1 and CDR2 sequences are SEHNR and FQNEAQ (reference sequence). V lost 7 bases and J lost 10, with 2 bases in between. The CDR3 totals 8 residues. CDR3: CASTEQFF. CDR3 coding DNA: TGTGCCAGCACCGAGCAGTTCTTC.

This clonotype was detected many times. The gene calls are TRBV5-5 and TRBJ1-1; D not resolved. Trimming took 1 base from V and 8 from J, leaving 12 bases between them. The CDR3 consists of 13 residues. Germline values: CDR1 SGHKS, CDR2 YYEKEE (reference sequence). This CDR3 is CASSLLKTAEAFF. The CDR3 DNA reads as TGTGCCAGCAGCTTGTTGAAGACCGCAGAAGCTTTCTTT.

At least ten counts were recorded for this clonotype. This chain joins TRBV30 and TRBJ1-4; 7 bases line up with TRBD1. The CDR3 is 15 amino acids. Trimming took 3 bases from V and 4 from J; bases not matched to a gene: 8. From germline, CDR1 is GTSNPN and CDR2 SVGIG (reference sequence). For the CDR3, the DNA is TGTGCCTGGAGCCCACAGGGGCGGCTTAATGAAAAACTGTTTTTT. Its protein is CAWSPQGRLNEKLFF.

The chain has TRBV20-1 and TRBJ2-6, with D hard to call. This CDR3 comprises 17 residues. CDR1 is DFQATT and CDR2 is SNEGSKA in the germline V gene (reference sequence). V gave up 3 bases and J gave up 2 bases, with 17 bases separating them. The CDR3 nucleotides read TGCAGTGCTAGTCTCGCCCAAGGGCAAACTGGGGCCAACGTCCTGACTTTC. This gives the protein CSASLAQGQTGANVLTF.

This clonotype was counted ten times or more. V is TRBV5-1 and J is TRBJ1-4; D ambiguous. Looked up from germline, CDR1 is SGHRS and CDR2 is YFSETQ. Trimming left V 0 bases short and J 7 bases short, with 7 bases between. The CDR3 contains 13 residues. The CDR3 DNA reads TGCGCCAGCAGCTTGGGGCCTGCTGAAAAACTGTTTTTT. It translates to CASSLGPAEKLFF.

This clonotype was seen many times. The genes are TRBV7-6 and TRBJ1-5, with 7 bases that match TRBD1. Germline V gene data show CDR1 as SGHVS and CDR2 as FNYEAQ. The CDR3 extends over 17 amino acids. Losses at the gene ends were 5 bases for V and 6 bases for J; bases not matched to a gene: 16. The CDR3 nucleotides read TGTGCCAGCAGCATAGGAGCTCGACAGGGTTCTACTCAGCCCCAGCATTTT. It codes for CASSIGARQGSTQPQHF. The entire variable domain, with the rest obtained from reference TRBV7-6 and TRBJ1-5, is as follows: GAGVSQSPRYKVTKRGQDVALRCDPISGHVSLYWYRQALGQGPEFLTYFNYEAQQDKSGLPNDRFSAERPEGSISTLTIQRTEQRDSAMYRCASSIGARQGSTQPQHFGDGTRLSIL.

With respect to this clonotype: This may come from a read error, since a much larger clone is one base off. V and J are TRBV5-1 and TRBJ2-5, with TRBD2 matching over 7 bases. Germline V gives CDR1 SGHRS, CDR2 YFSETQ. This CDR3 is built from 15 residues. CDR3 sequence reads: CASRGGTLGQENQYF. CDR3 in DNA: TGCGCCAGCAGGGGGGGGACCCTAGGGCAAGAGAACCAGTACTTC.

Many counts were recorded for this clonotype. The V and J genes are TRBV20-1 and TRBJ1-1, with D possibly matching TRBD1 (5 bases). The CDR3 loop spans 14 amino acids. V lost 0 bases to trimming and J lost 4 bases, with 12 bases between them. Germline values: CDR1 DFQATT, CDR2 SNEGSKA (reference sequence). The CDR3 spells CSARDGGLSTEAFF. CDR3 sequence (DNA): TGCAGTGCTAGAGATGGGGGACTGAGCACTGAAGCTTTCTTT.

This clonotype was picked up many times. The chain carries TRBV12-3 or TRBV12-4 and TRBJ1-4; D is possibly TRBD1 (5 bases). Trimming left V 0 bases short and J 1 base short, with 21 bases between. The CDR3 consists of 20 residues. The CDR3 nucleotides are TGTGCCAGCAGTTTAGCGCTTGGGGGACCGACTAGTTTAACTAATGAAAAACTGTTTTTT. It translates to CASSLALGGPTSLTNEKLFF.

This clonotype was counted many times. V gene TRBV5-1 combines with J gene TRBJ2-7; tentative D call: TRBD2 (5 bases). Trimming took off 1 base at V and 3 bases at J, with 20 bases between the two ends. The CDR3 has 17 amino acids. Per the germline V gene, CDR1 is SGHRS and CDR2 is YFSETQ. The CDR3 loop reads CASSLTLQRAKDYEQYF. The CDR3 DNA sequence: TGCGCCAGCAGCTTGACTCTTCAGAGGGCTAAGGACTACGAGCAGTACTTC.

This clonotype was seen repeatedly, ten times or more. This chain links TRBV20-1 with TRBJ2-1, with D perhaps matching TRBD2 (5 bases). CDR1 and CDR2 from the germline V gene are DFQATT and SNEGSKA (reference sequence). V lost 1 base, J lost 8 bases, and 6 bases lay in between. The CDR3 contains 11 residues. The CDR3 sequence is CSARGGDEQFF. The CDR3 nucleotides are TGCAGTGCTAGAGGGGGAGATGAGCAGTTCTTC.

This clonotype has a count of ten or more. The chain joins TRBV5-1 to TRBJ1-5; D not resolved. With 2 bases removed from V and 2 bases from J, the gap between germline ends came to 14 bases. The CDR3 runs to 16 residues. CDR1 is SGHRS, CDR2 YFSETQ, per germline. The CDR3 DNA sequence: TGCGCCAGCAGCTTAGGGCCAGGACGAGGCAATCAGCCCCAGCATTTT. The encoded protein is CASSLGPGRGNQPQHF.

This clonotype was seen repeatedly, ten times or more. The CDR3 nucleotides are TGCGCCAGCAGCTTGGCCGGGACTAGCTCTTGGGAGCAGTTCTTC. Translating gives CASSLAGTSSWEQFF. This chain connects TRBV5-1 to TRBJ2-1; 9 bases are shared with TRBD2. The CDR3 consists of 15 residues. CDR1 and CDR2 from the germline V gene are SGHRS and YFSETQ. The J segment lost 10 bases and the V segment lost 0 bases, leaving 8 bases of the junction unmatched.

As for this clonotype: A much larger clone lies a single base off, so this may be a read error. J is TRBJ2-5 and V is TRBV20-1; 7 nucleotides match TRBD2. V lost 4 bases, J lost 4 bases, and 6 bases stayed unmatched. The CDR3 consists of 13 residues. Germline CDR1 DFQATT, CDR2 SNEGSKA (reference sequence). CDR3 nucleotides: TGCAGTGCTAACGGGACTACCCCAGAGACCCAGTACTTC. The encoded protein is CSANGTTPETQYF.

At least ten counts were recorded for this clonotype. The chain uses TRBV20-1 and TRBJ2-7; no definite D call. Germline lookup yields CDR1 DFQATT and CDR2 SNEGSKA (reference sequence). This CDR3 has 11 residues. V was trimmed by 7 bases and J by 2 bases, leaving 9 bases between them. The CDR3 region is CSVKGTYEQYF. CDR3 nucleotide sequence: TGCAGTGTGAAGGGAACCTACGAGCAGTACTTC.

This clonotype was observed many times. The J gene is TRBJ2-6, the V gene TRBV20-1; D unclear. Looked up from germline, CDR1 is DFQATT and CDR2 is SNEGSKA (reference sequence). Trimming removed 5 bases at V and 0 bases at J, with 8 bases between. This CDR3 contains 14 residues. DNA of the CDR3: TGCAGTGCTGGCGGCAGCTCTGGGGCCAACGTCCTGACTTTC. Translated: CSAGGSSGANVLTF.

This clonotype was observed at least ten times. The V and J genes are TRBV6-4 and TRBJ1-5, with 8 bases aligning to TRBD1. V was clipped by 5 bases and J by 0 bases; unmatched bases: 12. Germline loops: CDR1 MRHNA, CDR2 SNTAGT. This CDR3 has 18 residues. CDR3 coding DNA: TGTGCCAGCAGTTCGGCCGGACAGGGTCTTTATAGCAATCAGCCCCAGCATTTT. Its protein is CASSSAGQGLYSNQPQHF.